The clone carrying this TCR beta chain was recorded only once. Its antigen is unidentified. This entry belongs to a study of long-term antiretroviral therapy in people with HIV. Findings and limits, study-wide: Clones expanded before ART dominated the repertoire at all time points.

The immunoSEQ assay was v3.0, run at survey level. Clones were read by immunoSEQ multiplex PCR, and TCRdb kept only the in-frame ones, dropping some. This sample has tens of thousands of clones, with under 85% found just once. Germline V lookup: CDR1 MNHEY, CDR2 SMNVEV (reference sequence). V was clipped by 5 bases and J by 5 bases; unmatched bases: 12. The CDR3 length is 18 residues. This chain uses TRBV27 with TRBJ2-1, with 13 bases matching TRBD2. The specimen was unsorted PBMCs, collected 1 year after starting antiretroviral therapy. The receptor was derived from a man aged 18 to 29 with HIV. CDR3 in DNA: TGTGCCAGCAGTCCCATTTTCTTGACTAGCGGGGGGAACAATGAGCAGTTCTTC. Amino acid sequence: CASSPIFLTSGGNNEQFF.